One and the same sample provided the 30 T cell receptor beta chains below, sequenced in a study of blood T cell repertoires in COVID-19. The assay was immunoSEQ multiplex PCR, and TCRdb's table has in-frame clones only and misses some. Counted here are more than 95,000 clones, roughly 90% occurring once; the ten biggest clones make up 3% to 4.5%. The sequenced sample was peripheral blood. Receptor source: a woman aged 55-70 years with acute or convalescent COVID-19.

The V gene is TRBV5-4, the J gene TRBJ2-3; 9 bases are a match to TRBD1. Unmatched junction bases numbered 7, after V lost 0 bases and J lost 5 bases. The germline V gene has CDR1 SGHNT and CDR2 YYREEE (reference sequence). The CDR3 runs 16 residues. This CDR3 reads CASSLVGQGPLDTQYF. As DNA, the CDR3 is TGTGCCAGCAGCTTGGTAGGACAGGGGCCATTAGATACGCAGTATTTT.

This chain uses TRBV28 with TRBJ2-3; 11 bases map to TRBD2. V was pared by 6 bases and J by 4 bases, with 6 bases of the junction left unmatched. This CDR3 is built from 15 residues. Germline V CDR1 and CDR2: MDHEN, SYDVKM. For the CDR3, the DNA is TGTGCCAGCAGCTCTAGCGGGAGGAGAGCAGATACGCAGTATTTT. Its translation is CASSSSGRRADTQYF.

The genes are TRBV3-1 (or the pseudogene TRBV3-2) and TRBJ1-6; 8 nucleotides line up with TRBD1. The germline V gene has CDR1 LGHDT and CDR2 YNNKEL (reference sequence). The CDR3 is 15 amino acids. The ends lost 4 bases at V and 5 bases at J; junction bases unmatched: 4. CDR3 residues: CASSLGQGNNSPLHF. The CDR3 DNA reads TGTGCCAGCAGCCTCGGACAGGGAAATAATTCACCCCTCCACTTT.

The rearrangement joins TRBV28 to TRBJ1-2; TRBD1 is a possible D gene (6 bases). From germline, CDR1 is MDHEN and CDR2 SYDVKM. Trimming cost V 6 bases and J 8 bases, with 13 bases left between them. The length of the CDR3 is 12 residues. The CDR3 DNA follows: TGTGCCAGCAGACCGCTTACAGGGGGCTACACCTTC. This translates into CASRPLTGGYTF.

Only one count was recorded for this clone. The chain links TRBV6-5 to TRBJ1-2; tentatively, D is TRBD1 (6 bases). Germline V CDR1 and CDR2: MNHEY, SVGAGI. The CDR3 extends over 13 amino acids. V lost 5 bases, J lost 6 bases, and 13 bases lay in between. CDR3 in DNA: TGTGCCAGCAGTCTCAGGGGTTTCGATGGCTACACCTTC. The encoded protein is CASSLRGFDGYTF.

The gene calls are TRBV5-8 and TRBJ2-1; D is ambiguous. This CDR3 comprises 14 residues. The V and J ends lost 3 bases and 0 bases respectively, with 7 bases between them. Germline V gene data show CDR1 as SGHTS and CDR2 as YDEGEE. CDR3 bases: TGTGCCAGCAGCTCAGGTAGCTCCTACAATGAGCAGTTCTTC. This translates into CASSSGSSYNEQFF.

V gene TRBV11-3 combines with J gene TRBJ2-3; D ambiguous. Trimming cost V 2 bases and J 4 bases, with 4 bases left between them. CDR3 length: 12 amino acids. Germline values: CDR1 SGHNT, CDR2 YENEEA. The chain's CDR3 is CASSLSADTQYF. DNA of the CDR3: TGTGCCAGCAGCTTAAGCGCAGATACGCAGTATTTT.

This chain joins TRBV6-6 and TRBJ2-2; TRBD1 aligns across 9 bases. Germline CDR1 is MNHNY and CDR2 is SVGAGI (reference sequence). The CDR3 sequence is 14 residues long. V shed 6 bases and J 7 bases; nucleotides not matched to a gene: 6. CDR3: CASRQGASGGELFF. CDR3 DNA: TGTGCCAGCAGACAGGGGGCTTCTGGCGGGGAGCTGTTTTTT.

This chain links TRBV28 with TRBJ2-1; TRBD2 matches 12 bases. Germline CDR1 reads MDHEN; CDR2 reads SYDVKM. The CDR3 covers 17 residues. The V segment lost 3 bases and the J segment 4 bases; nucleotides outside the gene matches: 7. CDR3 nucleotide sequence: TGTGCCAGCAGTTTTATCGGGACTAGCGGGTTTTACAATGAGCAGTTCTTC. It specifies CASSFIGTSGFYNEQFF.

The table lists this clone with a few counts. The rearrangement joins TRBV12-3 or TRBV12-4 to TRBJ1-2; D uncertain. The CDR3 runs 11 residues. Trimming left V 8 bases short and J 4 bases short, with 8 bases between. The CDR3 nucleotides read TGTGCCAGCGGCCAGCGCTATGGCTACACCTTC. This sequence encodes CASGQRYGYTF.

The chain uses TRBV30 and TRBJ1-3; D may be TRBD1 (6 bases). V was shortened by 4 bases and J by 2 bases, with 6 bases between the two germline ends. Germline V gene sequence: CDR1 GTSNPN, CDR2 SVGIG (reference sequence). CDR3 length equals 12 residues. DNA of the CDR3: TGTGCCTGGAACAGGGCTGGAAACACCATATATTTT. Its protein is CAWNRAGNTIYF. The full variable domain, its missing parts supplied by reference TRBV30 and TRBJ1-3, is SQTIHQWPATLVQPVGSPLSLECTVEGTSNPNLYWYRQAAGRGLQLLFYSVGIGQISSEVPQNLSASRPQDRQFILSSKKLLLSDSGFYLCAWNRAGNTIYFGEGSWLTVV.

The chain has TRBV7-9 and TRBJ1-5; 9 bases are a match to TRBD1. Trimming removed 1 base from V and 3 bases from J; junction bases left unmatched: 4. The CDR3 runs 16 residues. From germline, CDR1 is SEHNR and CDR2 FQNEAQ (reference sequence). CDR3 loop: CASSLGTGVFNQPQHF. The CDR3 nucleotides are TGTGCCAGCAGCTTAGGGACAGGGGTCTTCAATCAGCCCCAGCATTTT.

V gene TRBV5-1 combines with J gene TRBJ1-3; the match to TRBD1 covers 7 bases. In germline, CDR1 is SGHRS, CDR2 YFSETQ. This CDR3 is 15 amino acids long. V was pared by 2 bases and J by 3 bases, with 5 bases of the junction left unmatched. Here the CDR3 reads CASSLQGIGGNTIYF. The DNA for the CDR3 is TGCGCCAGCAGCTTACAGGGGATCGGTGGAAACACCATATATTTT.

For this clone: Distinct nucleotide sequences in the sample also encode this CDR3. V is TRBV7-2 and J is TRBJ2-3, with TRBD2 identical over 11 bases. Trimming removed 4 bases from V and 4 bases from J; junction bases left unmatched: 4. This CDR3 comprises 15 residues. Germline CDR1 reads SGHTA; CDR2 reads FQGNSA. The CDR3 reads CASSSLAGGPDTQYF. DNA of the CDR3: TGTGCCAGCAGCTCCCTAGCGGGAGGTCCAGATACGCAGTATTTT.

The gene calls are TRBV3-1 (or the pseudogene TRBV3-2) and TRBJ1-2; D unclear. CDR3 length equals 13 residues. V shed 2 bases and J shed 7 bases, with 11 bases lying between them. In germline, CDR1 is LGHDT, CDR2 YNNKEL (reference sequence). The CDR3 loop is CASSQSSGSGYTF. The CDR3 DNA follows: TGTGCCAGCAGCCAATCCTCGGGGTCTGGCTACACCTTC.

The rearrangement links TRBV5-4 to TRBJ1-1; a weak D match, TRBD1 (5 bases). The CDR3 consists of 13 residues. Germline V lookup: CDR1 SGHNT, CDR2 YYREEE (reference sequence). Trimming stripped 5 bases from V and 6 bases from J, with 14 bases between. CDR3 bases: TGTGCCAGCAGTACCCGCGGGGGACCTGAAGCTTTCTTT. Its protein product is CASSTRGGPEAFF.

This rearrangement joins TRBV2 to TRBJ1-5, with a weak D call TRBD1 (5 bases). The CDR3 covers 14 residues. The germline V gene encodes CDR1 SNHLY and CDR2 FYNNEI. V was shortened by 3 bases and J by 1 base, with 7 bases between the two germline ends. The DNA of the CDR3 is TGTGCCAGCAGTGACCAGGGAAGCAATCAGCCCCAGCATTTT. Translating gives CASSDQGSNQPQHF.

The chain is built from TRBV10-3 and TRBJ2-2; 7 bases are shared with TRBD1. In germline, CDR1 is ENHRY, CDR2 SYGVKD. Trimming cost V 8 bases and J 6 bases; bases outside gene matches: 12. The CDR3 sequence is 15 residues long. This CDR3 is CAISDRVVRAGELFF. The CDR3 region has the DNA TGTGCCATCTCAGACAGGGTGGTTAGGGCCGGGGAGCTGTTTTTT.

V gene TRBV21-1 combines with J gene TRBJ1-2. TRBV21-1 is deemed a pseudogene. CDR3 length equals 16 residues. The chain's CDR3 is CASSKAPLGPSPGYTF. The CDR3, as DNA: TGTGCCAGCAGCAAAGCCCCCCTAGGTCCTTCCCCCGGCTACACCTTC.

This clone was found a few times. CDR3: CASRRQGAYEQYV. In DNA, the CDR3 is TGTGCCAGCAGGAGACAGGGGGCCTACGAGCAGTACGTC. The chain uses TRBV6-5 and TRBJ2-7; 9 bases are shared with TRBD1. This CDR3 region has 13 residues. Per germline, CDR1 MNHEY and CDR2 SVGAGI. The V gene end was trimmed by 6 bases and the J gene end by 2 bases; junction bases not matched to a gene: 2.

V gene TRBV2 combines with J gene TRBJ1-2; a weak D match, TRBD1 (5 bases). Per the germline V gene, CDR1 is SNHLY and CDR2 is FYNNEI. The CDR3 sequence is 13 residues long. The V end was cut by 7 bases, the J end by 8 bases, with 17 bases between. DNA of the CDR3: TGTGCCAGCAAAGACAGTGTCTATGGAGGCTACACCTTC. Its protein product is CASKDSVYGGYTF.

The chain carries TRBV5-1 and TRBJ2-5, with D perhaps matching TRBD2 (6 bases). The germline V and J ends were trimmed by 0 bases and 5 bases, with 17 bases remaining between them. This CDR3 region has 16 residues. CDR1 is SGHRS, CDR2 YFSETQ, per germline. Here the CDR3 reads CASSLGPGVDRETQYF. CDR3 nucleotides: TGCGCCAGCAGCTTGGGTCCGGGGGTCGATAGGGAGACCCAGTACTTC. The full variable domain, rest sourced from reference TRBV5-1 and TRBJ2-5, is KAGVTQTPRYLIKTRGQQVTLSCSPISGHRSVSWYQQTPGQGLQFLFEYFSETQRNKGNFPGRFSGRQFSNSRSEMNVSTLELGDSALYLCASSLGPGVDRETQYFGPGTRLLVL.

V gene TRBV27 combines with J gene TRBJ2-1; possibly TRBD1 for D (5 bases). The CDR3 spans 14 residues. Trimming cost V 5 bases and J 2 bases, with 10 bases left between them. Looked up from germline, CDR1 is MNHEY and CDR2 is SMNVEV (reference sequence). This chain's CDR3 is CASSPRQPYNEQFF. Here the CDR3 DNA reads TGTGCCAGCAGTCCCCGACAGCCCTACAATGAGCAGTTCTTC.

The rearrangement links TRBV4-1 to TRBJ1-1; 8 bases are a match to TRBD1. V dropped 4 bases and J dropped 4; count of bases not matched to a gene: 5. Germline CDR1 reads MGHRA; CDR2 reads YSYEKL. This CDR3 is built from 14 residues. Written as DNA, the CDR3 is TGCGCCAGCAGCCCGGACAGGGAAGGCACTGAAGCTTTCTTT. Protein sequence: CASSPDREGTEAFF.

V is TRBV9 and J is TRBJ1-1; possible D gene TRBD1, 5 bases. This CDR3 spans 13 amino acids. CDR1 is SGDLS, CDR2 YYNGEE, per germline. Between the trimmed V and J ends, which lost 5 bases and 4 bases, there was a span of 12 bases. In nucleotides, the CDR3 is TGTGCCAGCAGGAGTCCGGGGGGCACTGAAGCTTTCTTT. This encodes CASRSPGGTEAFF.

This chain links TRBV19 with TRBJ2-2; D is possibly TRBD1 (6 bases). V shed 3 bases and J shed 8 bases, with 16 bases lying between them. This CDR3 has 15 residues. Germline V CDR1 and CDR2: LNHDA, SQIVND (reference sequence). The CDR3 protein is CASSMAGQISGELFF. CDR3 DNA: TGTGCCAGTAGTATGGCTGGACAGATCTCGGGGGAGCTGTTTTTT.

This sequence joins TRBV12-3 or TRBV12-4 and TRBJ2-5; TRBD1 is a possible D gene (5 bases). The CDR3 runs 13 residues. Trimming removed 3 bases at V and 3 bases at J, with 8 bases between. CDR3 in DNA: TGTGCCAGCAGTTTCGCAGGGAAAGAGACCCAGTACTTC. Its protein is CASSFAGKETQYF.

This clone came up once. The genes are TRBV12-3 or TRBV12-4 and TRBJ2-3; D remains unclear. The CDR3 has 11 amino acids. Between the trimmed V and J ends, which lost 7 bases and 2 bases, there was a span of 4 bases. CDR3 DNA sequence: TGTGCCAGCACCATCACAGATACGCAGTATTTT. It is translated as CASTITDTQYF.

This chain connects TRBV4-1 to TRBJ1-2; no clear D. Trimming removed 7 bases from V and 2 bases from J, with 20 bases in between. This CDR3 is built from 16 residues. The V gene's germline CDR1 is MGHRA and CDR2 YSYEKL. The CDR3 spells CASTPVVGGSNYGYTF. The DNA for the CDR3 is TGCGCCAGCACCCCTGTGGTTGGAGGGAGCAACTATGGCTACACCTTC.

The rearrangement joins TRBV7-9 to TRBJ2-7; TRBD2 aligns across 9 bases. V was pared by 7 bases and J by 3 bases, with 10 bases of the junction left unmatched. In germline, CDR1 is SEHNR, CDR2 FQNEAQ (reference sequence). The CDR3 totals 15 residues. CDR3 in amino acids: CASTGGREGYYEQYF. The CDR3, as DNA: TGTGCCAGCACCGGAGGGCGGGAGGGGTACTACGAGCAGTACTTC.